A single sample is the source of the 13 T cell receptor beta chains below, sequenced in a study of monozygotic twins with inflammatory bowel disease. TCRdb reworked the 5' RACE reads into one entry per CDR3 protein, no DNA. This repertoire includes about 450,000 distinct CDR3 sequences. The specimen was blood. The origin of the receptors is a human donor with ulcerative colitis or Crohn's disease, or a healthy co-twin of an affected twin (not recorded which).

The V and J genes are TRBV30 and TRBJ1-1; TCRdb gives TRBD1 as the D gene, but with no DNA this cannot be confirmed. The CDR3 totals 14 residues. Germline loops: CDR1 GTSNPN, CDR2 SVGIG (reference sequence). The CDR3 loop is CAWSFGQVNTEAFF. Filled out from reference TRBV30 and TRBJ1-1, the complete variable domain reads SQTIHQWPATLVQPVGSPLSLECTVEGTSNPNLYWYRQAAGRGLQLLFYSVGIGQISSEVPQNLSASRPQDRQFILSSKKLLLSDSGFYLCAWSFGQVNTEAFFGQGTRLTVV.

This chain uses TRBV2 with TRBJ2-3. The CDR3 has 12 amino acids. Germline V gives CDR1 SNHLY, CDR2 FYNNEI. CDR3 loop: CASSEPADTQYF.

The chain couples TRBV19 to TRBJ1-5. The CDR3 sequence is 16 residues long. Germline CDR1 is LNHDA and CDR2 is SQIVND (reference sequence). CDR3 protein: CASNPREGGSNQPQHF. Drawing the rest from reference TRBV19 and TRBJ1-5, the complete variable domain is DGGITQSPKYLFRKEGQNVTLSCEQNLNHDAMYWYRQDPGQGLRLIYYSQIVNDFQKGDIAEGYSVSREKKESFPLTVTSAQKNPTAFYLCASNPREGGSNQPQHFGDGTRLSIL.

This rearrangement joins TRBV7-3 to TRBJ1-2; TCRdb calls TRBD1, which cannot be checked without DNA. The CDR3 runs 14 residues. CDR1 SGHTA and CDR2 FQGTGA come from the germline V gene. CDR3 sequence: CASSQTGGMDGYTF. Using reference TRBV7-3 and TRBJ1-2 for the parts outside the CDR3, the full variable domain is GAGVSQTPSNKVTEKGKYVELRCDPISGHTALYWYRQSLGQGPEFLIYFQGTGAADDSGLPNDRFFAVRPEGSVSTLKIQRTERGDSAVYLCASSQTGGMDGYTFGSGTRLTVV.

The chain has TRBV3-1 and TRBJ2-4; the D call from TCRdb, TRBD1, cannot be confirmed without DNA. The CDR3 length is 14 residues. Germline-derived CDR1 and CDR2 are LGHDT and YNNKEL (reference sequence). CDR3 in amino acids: CASSQAGGENIQYF. The entire variable domain, with the rest obtained from reference TRBV3-1 and TRBJ2-4, is as follows: DTAVSQTPKYLVTQMGNDKSIKCEQNLGHDTMYWYKQDSKKFLKIMFSYNNKELIINETVPNRFSPKSPDKAHLNLHINSLELGDSAVYFCASSQAGGENIQYFGAGTRLSVL.

This chain connects TRBV5-1 to TRBJ2-7; as DNA is missing, the TRBD1 call by TCRdb cannot be tested. This CDR3 comprises 15 residues. Germline V gives CDR1 SGHRS, CDR2 YFSETQ. The CDR3 sequence is CASSLSGTAFYEQYF.

CDR3 in amino acids: CASSSVGLINNEQFF. This sequence joins TRBV25-1 and TRBJ2-1; checking the TCRdb D call of TRBD2 is not possible without DNA. CDR1 MGHDK and CDR2 SYGVNS come from the germline V gene. The CDR3 loop spans 15 amino acids.

The chain employs TRBV15 and TRBJ1-6; absent DNA, TCRdb's TRBD1 call cannot be checked. Germline V gene data show CDR1 as LNHNV and CDR2 as YYDKDF (reference sequence). The CDR3 is 17 amino acids. This CDR3 is CATSRDSGTGAYSPLHF.

The V call is TRBV5-1, the J call TRBJ1-2; TCRdb's assignment of TRBD1 cannot be checked, as there is no DNA. CDR1 is SGHRS, CDR2 YFSETQ, per germline. The CDR3 covers 13 residues. The CDR3 sequence is CASSWTQSYGYTF.

The chain carries TRBV11-2 and TRBJ1-4. Germline V CDR1 and CDR2: SGHAT, FQNNGV. This CDR3 has 13 residues. The CDR3 spells CASSLTRDEKLFF.

The chain employs TRBV29-1 and TRBJ2-5; TCRdb's assignment of TRBD1 cannot be checked, as there is no DNA. Germline CDR1 and CDR2: SQVTM and ANQGSEA. CDR3 length: 14 amino acids. The CDR3: CSVEGETGTETQYF.

The chain couples TRBV27 to TRBJ2-3; TCRdb gives TRBD1 as the D gene, but with no DNA this cannot be confirmed. The germline CDR1 and CDR2 sequences are MNHEY and SMNVEV (reference sequence). The CDR3 is 18 residues long. The CDR3 loop is CASSFVPPGQGSPDTQYF.

The chain combines TRBV4-1 with TRBJ1-1. The germline CDR1 and CDR2 sequences are MGHRA and YSYEKL. The CDR3 consists of 13 residues. The CDR3 region is CASRSEANTEAFF.